The present entry profiles one T cell receptor beta chain with its context. The repertoire was sequenced with immunoSEQ multiplex PCR; TCRdb's copy has only in-frame clones and lacks some. The sample consists of 100,000 to 150,000 clones, around 93% of them appearing once. This sample was taken from a study of T cell changes during pregnancy in multiple sclerosis. Per germline, CDR1 MNHNS and CDR2 SASEGT. The CDR3 length is 14 residues. V lost 2 bases to trimming and J lost 4 bases, with 9 bases between them. The chain is built from TRBV6-1 and TRBJ1-5; tentative D call: TRBD1 (5 bases). The origin of this receptor is a female donor with multiple sclerosis, enrolled in a pregnancy study. The sequenced sample was peripheral blood, obtained before pregnancy. DNA of the CDR3: TGTGCCAGCAGTGAAATGGCAGGGAATCAGCCCCAGCATTTT. It encodes CASSEMAGNQPQHF.